The clone carrying this T cell receptor (beta chain) was counted between two and nine times. Antigen specificity is unknown. The record originates from a study of T cell responses to AZD1222 COVID-19 vaccine. Whole-study results and caveats: Repertoire sampling occurred only after the peak T cell response.

Sequenced by immunoSEQ multiplex PCR; TCRdb stores in-frame clones only, minus some. The sample gives 140,000 to 150,000 clones, about nine tenths of which show up once; more than 3% is in the top ten. V lost 3 bases and J lost 3; bases outside the gene matches: 3. Germline V gene data show CDR1 as SGHRS and CDR2 as YFSETQ. The CDR3 covers 15 residues. The specimen comprised peripheral blood, sampled 28 days after the second AZD1222 dose. This chain links TRBV5-1 with TRBJ1-3, with 10 nucleotides matching TRBD1. This TCR was sampled from an adult who received the AZD1222 COVID-19 vaccine. The chain's CDR3 is CASSSGQGFGNTIYF. Written as DNA, the CDR3 is TGCGCCAGCAGCTCGGGACAGGGGTTTGGAAACACCATATATTTT.